A selection of T cell receptor beta chains follows, all from one sample in a study of blood T cell repertoires in COVID-19. The method was immunoSEQ multiplex PCR; TCRdb's version includes in-frame clones alone and lacks a portion of them. This table holds 120,000 or so clones, more than 60% found once. The specimen sequenced was peripheral blood. These receptors were collected from a woman in her 70s with acute or convalescent COVID-19. The CDR3 runs from the conserved cysteine through the conserved F or W. The order of the fields is J gene, D gene, clone size, V gene, CDR3 protein, CDR3 DNA. D genes are given only for firm matches. Part of the rows lack a size; the others show once, few, many or a class for expanded clones.

J: TRBJ2-1
D: NA
size: NA
V: TRBV4-3
CDR3: CASSQVWGTGSSYNEQFF
DNA: TGCGCCAGCAGCCAAGTCTGGGGTACAGGGAGCTCCTACAATGAGCAGTTCTTC

J: TRBJ2-2
D: NA
size: NA
V: TRBV19
CDR3: CASSSLAVVTGELFF
DNA: TGTGCCAGTAGTTCGCTTGCGGTGGTAACCGGGGAGCTGTTTTTT

J: TRBJ2-1
D: TRBD1
size: NA
V: TRBV3-1/TRBV3-2
CDR3: CASSQPGQGSVSNEQFF
DNA: TGTGCCAGCAGCCAACCGGGACAGGGTTCAGTAAGCAATGAGCAGTTCTTC

J: TRBJ2-2
D: NA
size: NA
V: TRBV3-1/TRBV3-2
CDR3: CASSQGGLTGELFF
DNA: TGTGCCAGCAGCCAAGGGGGGCTCACCGGGGAGCTGTTTTTT

J: TRBJ1-6
D: NA
size: NA
V: TRBV6-5
CDR3: CASSYSVSSPLHF
DNA: TGTGCCAGCAGTTACTCGGTCAGTTCACCCCTCCACTTT

J: TRBJ1-5
D: NA
size: NA
V: TRBV6-1
CDR3: CASSELGRGQPQHF
DNA: TGTGCCAGCAGTGAATTGGGGAGAGGTCAGCCCCAGCATTTT

J: TRBJ2-7
D: TRBD1
size: NA
V: TRBV2
CDR3: CASSEGQVYEQYF
DNA: TGTGCCAGCAGTGAGGGACAGGTCTACGAGCAGTACTTC

J: TRBJ1-4
D: TRBD1
size: few
V: TRBV6-5
CDR3: CASSPTGGFDEKLFF
DNA: TGTGCCAGCAGCCCCACAGGGGGGTTTGATGAAAAACTGTTTTTT

J: TRBJ1-2
D: NA
size: few
V: TRBV19
CDR3: CASSPVYTGPANYGYTF
DNA: TGTGCCAGTAGTCCCGTCTACACGGGTCCTGCTAACTATGGCTACACCTTC

J: TRBJ2-7
D: TRBD1
size: few
V: TRBV10-3
CDR3: CAISRGTGAYEQYF
DNA: TGTGCCATCAGTAGGGGGACAGGGGCCTACGAGCAGTACTTC

J: TRBJ2-7
D: NA
size: NA
V: TRBV27
CDR3: CASSFRTGGVYEQYF
DNA: TGTGCCAGCAGTTTCCGGACCGGGGGTGTCTACGAGCAGTACTTC

J: TRBJ2-7
D: TRBD1
size: NA
V: TRBV28
CDR3: CASSFRGQGVWQYF
DNA: TGTGCCAGCAGTTTTCGAGGACAGGGGGTATGGCAGTACTTC

J: TRBJ1-4
D: NA
size: few
V: TRBV14
CDR3: CASSQFTTGLREKLFF
DNA: TGTGCCAGCAGCCAATTTACTACAGGGTTACGAGAAAAACTGTTTTTT

J: TRBJ1-2
D: TRBD1
size: NA
V: TRBV28
CDR3: CASSPDRGPYGYTF
DNA: TGTGCCAGCAGCCCGGACAGGGGGCCCTATGGCTACACCTTC

J: TRBJ1-1
D: NA
size: NA
V: TRBV6-5
CDR3: CASSRTIQSNTEAFF
DNA: TGTGCCAGCAGTCGAACGATACAGAGTAACACTGAAGCTTTCTTT

J: TRBJ2-7
D: TRBD1
size: NA
V: TRBV19
CDR3: CASSKTTGTGSISYEQYF
DNA: TGTGCCAGTAGTAAAACCACCGGGACAGGGAGTATTTCCTACGAGCAGTACTTC

J: TRBJ1-4
D: NA
size: NA
V: TRBV7-9
CDR3: CASSLAGGRQKLFF
DNA: TGTGCCAGCAGCTTAGCTGGAGGCCGGCAAAAACTGTTTTTT

J: TRBJ1-4
D: NA
size: NA
V: TRBV19
CDR3: CASSGGPDEKLFF
DNA: TGTGCCAGCAGCGGGGGGCCGGATGAAAAACTGTTTTTT

J: TRBJ2-7
D: TRBD1
size: NA
V: TRBV6-6
CDR3: CASSRDRVVHEQYF
DNA: TGTGCCAGCAGTCGGGACAGGGTGGTCCACGAGCAGTACTTC

J: TRBJ2-7
D: TRBD2
size: once
V: TRBV30
CDR3: CAWSSGIEHEQYF
DNA: TGTGCCTGGTCTAGCGGGATTGAGCACGAGCAGTACTTC

J: TRBJ1-3
D: NA
size: NA
V: TRBV2
CDR3: CAGSDGGSGNTIYF
DNA: TGTGCCGGCAGTGATGGCGGCTCTGGAAACACCATATATTTT

J: TRBJ2-1
D: TRBD2
size: NA
V: TRBV3-1/TRBV3-2
CDR3: CASSPRTSGGAFF
DNA: TGTGCCAGCAGCCCCCGGACTAGCGGGGGGGCCTTCTTC

J: TRBJ2-1
D: TRBD2
size: many
V: TRBV2
CDR3: CASSGAGVSYNEQFF
DNA: TGTGCCAGCAGTGGCGCGGGAGTCTCCTACAATGAGCAGTTCTTC

J: TRBJ1-5
D: TRBD1
size: NA
V: TRBV7-9
CDR3: CARGAGTGEDSNQPQHF
DNA: TGTGCCAGAGGGGCCGGGACAGGAGAAGATAGCAATCAGCCCCAGCATTTT

J: TRBJ2-4
D: TRBD1
size: few
V: TRBV6-6
CDR3: CASRSQTGAKNIQYF
DNA: TGTGCCAGCAGATCCCAGACAGGGGCCAAAAACATTCAGTACTTC

J: TRBJ1-4
D: NA
size: NA
V: TRBV12-3/TRBV12-4
CDR3: CASSSTGKKLFF
DNA: TGTGCCAGCAGCTCTACAGGGAAAAAACTGTTTTTT

J: TRBJ1-4
D: NA
size: once
V: TRBV30
CDR3: CAWAGVTNEKLFF
DNA: TGTGCCTGGGCAGGGGTAACTAATGAAAAACTGTTTTTT

J: TRBJ2-7
D: TRBD1
size: few
V: TRBV6-1
CDR3: CASRETGGNYEQYF
DNA: TGTGCCAGCAGGGAGACAGGGGGGAACTACGAGCAGTACTTC

J: TRBJ2-3
D: TRBD2
size: NA
V: TRBV4-1
CDR3: CASSQGGLAVFTDTQYF
DNA: TGCGCCAGCAGCCAAGGCGGACTAGCAGTTTTCACAGATACGCAGTATTTT

J: TRBJ1-4
D: TRBD1
size: few
V: TRBV6-5
CDR3: CASSYGTGDEKLFF
DNA: TGTGCCAGCAGTTACGGGACAGGGGATGAAAAACTGTTTTTT

J: TRBJ2-3
D: NA
size: NA
V: TRBV12-3/TRBV12-4
CDR3: CASSFGQSQYF
DNA: TGTGCCAGCAGTTTCGGTCAATCGCAGTATTTT

J: TRBJ2-7
D: TRBD1
size: NA
V: TRBV6-5
CDR3: CASRGTGGREQYF
DNA: TGTGCCAGCAGAGGGACAGGGGGCCGTGAGCAGTACTTC

J: TRBJ1-2
D: TRBD1
size: NA
V: TRBV4-2
CDR3: CASSPMQGASGYTF
DNA: TGTGCCAGCAGCCCAATGCAGGGGGCGAGTGGCTACACCTTC

J: TRBJ2-7
D: NA
size: NA
V: TRBV19
CDR3: CASSIVQGNEQYF
DNA: TGTGCCAGTAGTATAGTCCAGGGTAACGAGCAGTACTTC

J: TRBJ1-4
D: NA
size: medium-sized
V: TRBV5-1
CDR3: CASSQGTRHSNEKLFF
DNA: TGCGCCAGCAGCCAAGGGACACGACATTCTAATGAAAAACTGTTTTTT

J: TRBJ2-7
D: TRBD1
size: once
V: TRBV2
CDR3: CASSGMTGGFEQYF
DNA: TGTGCCAGCAGTGGAATGACAGGGGGCTTCGAGCAGTACTTC

J: TRBJ1-3
D: TRBD1
size: NA
V: TRBV3-1/TRBV3-2
CDR3: CASRRTGPGNTIYF
DNA: TGTGCCAGCAGGCGGACAGGGCCTGGAAACACCATATATTTT

J: TRBJ2-7
D: NA
size: NA
V: TRBV7-3
CDR3: CASSLSPEYEQYF
DNA: TGTGCCAGCAGCTTAAGCCCAGAATACGAGCAGTACTTC

J: TRBJ2-3
D: TRBD1
size: NA
V: TRBV19
CDR3: CASRGQGAVADTQYF
DNA: TGTGCCAGTAGGGGACAGGGGGCTGTGGCAGATACGCAGTATTTT

J: TRBJ2-7
D: TRBD1
size: NA
V: TRBV19
CDR3: CASSIGDSPYEQYF
DNA: TGTGCCAGTAGTATAGGGGACAGCCCCTACGAGCAGTACTTC

J: TRBJ1-2
D: TRBD1
size: NA
V: TRBV9
CDR3: CASSVAGGYGYTF
DNA: TGTGCCAGCAGCGTAGCAGGGGGCTATGGCTACACCTTC

J: TRBJ1-5
D: TRBD1
size: NA
V: TRBV9
CDR3: CASSRTGGPQPQHF
DNA: TGTGCCAGCAGCCGGACAGGGGGCCCTCAGCCCCAGCATTTT

J: TRBJ2-1
D: TRBD2
size: NA
V: TRBV6-5
CDR3: CASSYWTSGGANEQFF
DNA: TGTGCCAGCAGTTACTGGACTAGCGGGGGGGCGAATGAGCAGTTCTTC

J: TRBJ1-1
D: TRBD1
size: few
V: TRBV3-1/TRBV3-2
CDR3: CASSGTGFMNTEAFF
DNA: TGTGCCAGCAGCGGGACAGGCTTTATGAACACTGAAGCTTTCTTT

J: TRBJ1-6
D: NA
size: NA
V: TRBV2
CDR3: CASKMDSQGPLHF
DNA: TGTGCCAGCAAGATGGACAGCCAGGGGCCCCTCCACTTT

J: TRBJ1-6
D: NA
size: NA
V: TRBV3-1/TRBV3-2
CDR3: CASSPRGANSPLHF
DNA: TGTGCCAGCAGCCCTCGCGGGGCCAATTCACCCCTCCACTTT

J: TRBJ2-5
D: NA
size: NA
V: TRBV6-1
CDR3: CASSEGKGARETQYF
DNA: TGTGCCAGCAGTGAAGGCAAAGGGGCCCGAGAGACCCAGTACTTC

J: TRBJ2-7
D: TRBD2
size: NA
V: TRBV28
CDR3: CASSLATSSYF
DNA: TGTGCCAGCAGTTTGGCGACTAGCTCGTACTTC

J: TRBJ2-3
D: NA
size: once
V: TRBV7-9
CDR3: CASSLSQGTDTQYF
DNA: TGTGCCAGCAGCTTGTCACAGGGCACAGATACGCAGTATTTT

J: TRBJ2-1
D: TRBD2
size: NA
V: TRBV10-3
CDR3: CAISELLAGGFGEQFF
DNA: TGTGCCATCAGTGAGTTACTAGCGGGAGGGTTCGGAGAGCAGTTCTTC

J: TRBJ1-6
D: TRBD1
size: few
V: TRBV4-1
CDR3: CASSQRGQGRNSPLHF
DNA: TGCGCCAGCAGCCAACGCGGACAGGGGAGAAATTCACCCCTCCACTTT